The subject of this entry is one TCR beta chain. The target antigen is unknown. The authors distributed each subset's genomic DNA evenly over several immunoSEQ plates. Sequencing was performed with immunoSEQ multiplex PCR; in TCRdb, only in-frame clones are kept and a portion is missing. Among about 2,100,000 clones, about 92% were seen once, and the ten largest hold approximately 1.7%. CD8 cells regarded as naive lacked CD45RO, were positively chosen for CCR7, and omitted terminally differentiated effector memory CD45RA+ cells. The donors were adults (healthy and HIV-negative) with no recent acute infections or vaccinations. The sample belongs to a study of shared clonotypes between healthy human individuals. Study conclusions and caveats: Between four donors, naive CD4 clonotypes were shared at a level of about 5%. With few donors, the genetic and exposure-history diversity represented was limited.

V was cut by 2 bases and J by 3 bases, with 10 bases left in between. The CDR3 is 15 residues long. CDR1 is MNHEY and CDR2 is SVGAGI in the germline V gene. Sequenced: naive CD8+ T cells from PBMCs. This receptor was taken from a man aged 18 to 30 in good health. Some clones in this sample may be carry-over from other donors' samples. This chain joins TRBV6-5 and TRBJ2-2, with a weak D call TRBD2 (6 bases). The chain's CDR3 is CASSYGGWDTGELFF. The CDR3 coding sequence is TGTGCCAGCAGTTACGGAGGGTGGGACACCGGGGAGCTGTTTTTT.